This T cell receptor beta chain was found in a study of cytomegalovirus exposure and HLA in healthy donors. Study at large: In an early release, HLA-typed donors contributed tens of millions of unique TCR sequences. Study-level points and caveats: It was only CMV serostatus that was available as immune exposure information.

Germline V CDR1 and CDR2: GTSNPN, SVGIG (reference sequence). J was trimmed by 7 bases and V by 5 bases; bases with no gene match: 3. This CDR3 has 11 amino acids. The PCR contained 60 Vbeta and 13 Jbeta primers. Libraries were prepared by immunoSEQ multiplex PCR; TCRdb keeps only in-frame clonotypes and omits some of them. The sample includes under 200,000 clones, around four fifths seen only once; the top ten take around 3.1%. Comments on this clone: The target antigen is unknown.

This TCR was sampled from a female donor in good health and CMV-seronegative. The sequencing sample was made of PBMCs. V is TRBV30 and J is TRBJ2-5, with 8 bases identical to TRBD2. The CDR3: CAWRGGGTQYF. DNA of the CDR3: TGTGCCTGGCGGGGGGGTGGGACCCAGTACTTC.